These T cell receptor beta chains were read from a single sample in a study of shared clonotypes between healthy human individuals. TCRdb keeps only in-frame clones here, not all; method: immunoSEQ multiplex PCR. The sample holds roughly 2.5 million clones, around nine tenths seen once. Sequences were obtained from naive CD4+ T cells sorted from blood. These receptors were taken from a man in his late teens or twenties in good health. Each CDR3 is given with its conserved first and last residue. Fields, in order: CDR3 protein, CDR3 DNA, clone size, D gene, J gene, V gene, CDR3 length. The D gene is left open where the match is weak. Size is omitted from some rows. Given values are once, few, many or a class for expanded clones.

CDR3 protein: CASSPGFSHGELFF; CDR3 DNA: TGTGCCAGCAGCCCCGGCTTCTCCCACGGGGAGCTGTTTTTT; clone size: NA; D gene: NA; J gene: TRBJ2-2; V gene: TRBV6-5; CDR3 length: 14
CDR3 protein: CAIRLEKGNEQFF; CDR3 DNA: TGTGCCATCAGACTGGAAAAGGGCAATGAGCAGTTCTTC; clone size: NA; D gene: NA; J gene: TRBJ2-1; V gene: TRBV10-3; CDR3 length: 13
CDR3 protein: CAISESRGSSYNSPLHF; CDR3 DNA: TGTGCCATCAGTGAGTCGAGAGGTAGCTCCTATAATTCACCCCTCCACTTT; clone size: NA; D gene: NA; J gene: TRBJ1-6; V gene: TRBV10-3; CDR3 length: 17
CDR3 protein: CASSLRAGGPYEQYF; CDR3 DNA: TGTGCCAGCAGCTTAAGGGCAGGGGGGCCCTACGAGCAGTACTTC; clone size: NA; D gene: NA; J gene: TRBJ2-7; V gene: TRBV7-9; CDR3 length: 15
CDR3 protein: CASSQDRGSSYEKLFF; CDR3 DNA: TGCGCCAGCAGCCAAGATCGGGGGTCGTCTTACGAAAAACTGTTTTTT; clone size: NA; D gene: NA; J gene: TRBJ1-4; V gene: TRBV4-1; CDR3 length: 16
CDR3 protein: CASSLLHRGTGIVGVGQYF; CDR3 DNA: TGCGCCAGCAGTCTACTCCACCGGGGGACAGGGATCGTTGGGGTTGGGCAGTACTTC; clone size: once; D gene: TRBD1; J gene: TRBJ2-7; V gene: TRBV23-1; CDR3 length: 19
CDR3 protein: CASSVNQFSYEQYF; CDR3 DNA: TGTGCCAGCAGTGTCAATCAATTCTCCTACGAGCAGTACTTC; clone size: NA; D gene: NA; J gene: TRBJ2-7; V gene: TRBV6-1; CDR3 length: 14
CDR3 protein: CASSIIGTGVYGANVLTF; CDR3 DNA: TGTGCCAGTAGTATCATCGGGACAGGGGTGTATGGGGCCAACGTCCTGACTTTC; clone size: NA; D gene: TRBD1; J gene: TRBJ2-6; V gene: TRBV19; CDR3 length: 18
CDR3 protein: CASSVARDQGTDTQYF; CDR3 DNA: TGTGCCAGCAGCGTAGCTAGGGACCAGGGCACAGATACGCAGTATTTT; clone size: NA; D gene: NA; J gene: TRBJ2-3; V gene: TRBV9; CDR3 length: 16
CDR3 protein: CATSRERTPSDEQYF; CDR3 DNA: TGTGCCACCAGCAGAGAGAGGACCCCGTCTGACGAGCAGTACTTC; clone size: NA; D gene: NA; J gene: TRBJ2-7; V gene: TRBV15; CDR3 length: 15
CDR3 protein: CATSRGGLAGNEQFF; CDR3 DNA: TGTGCCACCAGCAGAGGGGGACTAGCGGGCAATGAGCAGTTCTTC; clone size: NA; D gene: TRBD2; J gene: TRBJ2-1; V gene: TRBV15; CDR3 length: 15
CDR3 protein: CASSQGGAPFYEQYF; CDR3 DNA: TGTGCCAGCAGCCAAGGGGGTGCTCCTTTCTACGAGCAGTACTTC; clone size: NA; D gene: NA; J gene: TRBJ2-7; V gene: TRBV11-2; CDR3 length: 15
CDR3 protein: CASSLYSRNTEAFF; CDR3 DNA: TGCGCCAGCAGCTTGTATTCGAGGAACACTGAAGCTTTCTTT; clone size: NA; D gene: NA; J gene: TRBJ1-1; V gene: TRBV5-1; CDR3 length: 14
CDR3 protein: CASKRESGNTIYF; CDR3 DNA: TGTGCCAGCAAACGGGAAAGTGGAAACACCATATATTTT; clone size: NA; D gene: NA; J gene: TRBJ1-3; V gene: TRBV2; CDR3 length: 13
CDR3 protein: CASSRVGGGSGYTF; CDR3 DNA: TGTGCCAGCAGCCGCGTTGGAGGGGGGAGCGGCTACACCTTC; clone size: NA; D gene: NA; J gene: TRBJ1-2; V gene: TRBV6-4; CDR3 length: 14
CDR3 protein: CASSPGEGLANYGYTF; CDR3 DNA: TGTGCCAGCTCACCAGGTGAAGGGCTTGCTAACTATGGCTACACCTTC; clone size: NA; D gene: NA; J gene: TRBJ1-2; V gene: TRBV18; CDR3 length: 16
CDR3 protein: CASRRIHTDTQYF; CDR3 DNA: TGTGCCAGCCGGAGGATTCACACAGATACGCAGTATTTT; clone size: NA; D gene: NA; J gene: TRBJ2-3; V gene: TRBV6-5; CDR3 length: 13
CDR3 protein: CASSLSGGPTNEKLFF; CDR3 DNA: TGCGCCAGCAGCTTGTCAGGGGGCCCGACTAATGAAAAACTGTTTTTT; clone size: NA; D gene: TRBD1; J gene: TRBJ1-4; V gene: TRBV5-1; CDR3 length: 16
CDR3 protein: CASRTSRSFGYTF; CDR3 DNA: TGTGCCAGCAGAACATCCCGATCTTTTGGCTACACCTTC; clone size: NA; D gene: NA; J gene: TRBJ1-2; V gene: TRBV6-5; CDR3 length: 13
CDR3 protein: CASEDRERYTGELFF; CDR3 DNA: TGTGCCAGTGAAGACAGGGAACGGTACACCGGGGAGCTGTTTTTT; clone size: NA; D gene: TRBD1; J gene: TRBJ2-2; V gene: TRBV19; CDR3 length: 15
CDR3 protein: CASSTWTGDSGNTIYF; CDR3 DNA: TGTGCCAGCAGCACTTGGACAGGGGACTCTGGAAACACCATATATTTT; clone size: NA; D gene: TRBD1; J gene: TRBJ1-3; V gene: TRBV9; CDR3 length: 16
CDR3 protein: CASKADWRDTQYF; CDR3 DNA: TGTGCCAGCAAAGCGGACTGGAGAGATACGCAGTATTTT; clone size: NA; D gene: NA; J gene: TRBJ2-3; V gene: TRBV6-6; CDR3 length: 13
CDR3 protein: CASSKFGTSDEKLFF; CDR3 DNA: TGTGCCAGCAGCAAATTCGGTACCTCCGATGAAAAACTGTTTTTT; clone size: once; D gene: NA; J gene: TRBJ1-4; V gene: TRBV21-1; CDR3 length: 15
CDR3 protein: CASSARWTSGRALQETQYF; CDR3 DNA: TGTGCCAGCAGTGCAAGGTGGACTAGCGGGAGGGCCCTCCAAGAGACCCAGTACTTC; clone size: NA; D gene: TRBD2; J gene: TRBJ2-5; V gene: TRBV6-1; CDR3 length: 19
CDR3 protein: CASSFGDSFSYEQYF; CDR3 DNA: TGCGCCAGCAGCTTTGGGGACAGTTTCTCCTACGAGCAGTACTTC; clone size: NA; D gene: TRBD1; J gene: TRBJ2-7; V gene: TRBV5-1; CDR3 length: 15
CDR3 protein: CASKRWGLGEPRSPQYF; CDR3 DNA: TGCGCCAGCAAAAGGTGGGGTCTGGGGGAGCCTAGGTCGCCCCAGTACTTC; clone size: NA; D gene: NA; J gene: TRBJ2-5; V gene: TRBV10-2; CDR3 length: 17
CDR3 protein: CASRGTGDVHGYTF; CDR3 DNA: TGTGCCAGCAGAGGAACAGGGGACGTCCATGGCTACACCTTC; clone size: NA; D gene: TRBD1; J gene: TRBJ1-2; V gene: TRBV6-5; CDR3 length: 14
CDR3 protein: CASSYNERTNQPQHF; CDR3 DNA: TGTGCCAGCAGTTATAATGAACGGACAAATCAGCCCCAGCATTTT; clone size: NA; D gene: NA; J gene: TRBJ1-5; V gene: TRBV6-6; CDR3 length: 15
CDR3 protein: CASSSPNQETQYF; CDR3 DNA: TGTGCCAGCAGCTCACCGAACCAAGAGACCCAGTACTTC; clone size: NA; D gene: NA; J gene: TRBJ2-5; V gene: TRBV5-5; CDR3 length: 13
CDR3 protein: CASSLSLLHSSPLHF; CDR3 DNA: TGTGCCAGCAGCTTAAGTTTGTTACATTCTTCACCCCTCCACTTT; clone size: NA; D gene: NA; J gene: TRBJ1-6; V gene: TRBV11-2; CDR3 length: 15
CDR3 protein: CASSPRDSKETQYF; CDR3 DNA: TGTGCCAGCTCTCCTAGGGACAGCAAAGAGACCCAGTACTTC; clone size: once; D gene: TRBD1; J gene: TRBJ2-5; V gene: TRBV18; CDR3 length: 14
CDR3 protein: CASTARAGASTDTQYF; CDR3 DNA: TGTGCCAGCACGGCTAGGGCAGGGGCTAGCACAGATACGCAGTATTTT; clone size: NA; D gene: NA; J gene: TRBJ2-3; V gene: TRBV6-6; CDR3 length: 16
CDR3 protein: CASSQEQALAKNIQYF; CDR3 DNA: TGCGCCAGCAGCCAAGAACAGGCGCTAGCCAAAAACATTCAGTACTTC; clone size: NA; D gene: NA; J gene: TRBJ2-4; V gene: TRBV4-1; CDR3 length: 16
CDR3 protein: CASSLGTGAYGYTF; CDR3 DNA: TGTGCCAGCAGCTTGGGAACAGGGGCCTATGGCTACACCTTC; clone size: NA; D gene: TRBD1; J gene: TRBJ1-2; V gene: TRBV5-6; CDR3 length: 14
CDR3 protein: CASSYRTGAYEQYF; CDR3 DNA: TGTGCCAGCAGTTACAGGACCGGCGCCTACGAGCAGTACTTC; clone size: NA; D gene: NA; J gene: TRBJ2-7; V gene: TRBV6-5; CDR3 length: 14
CDR3 protein: CASTLPEGGDYGYTF; CDR3 DNA: TGTGCCAGCACCTTGCCGGAGGGGGGTGACTATGGCTACACCTTC; clone size: once; D gene: NA; J gene: TRBJ1-2; V gene: TRBV5-5; CDR3 length: 15
CDR3 protein: CASSDPTGTNSPLHF; CDR3 DNA: TGTGCCAGCAGTGACCCGACAGGCACAAATTCACCCCTCCACTTT; clone size: NA; D gene: NA; J gene: TRBJ1-6; V gene: TRBV25-1; CDR3 length: 15
CDR3 protein: CASSARQGAEETQYF; CDR3 DNA: TGTGCCAGCAGCGCGCGACAGGGAGCTGAGGAGACCCAGTACTTC; clone size: NA; D gene: TRBD1; J gene: TRBJ2-5; V gene: TRBV11-2; CDR3 length: 15